The entry that follows covers one TCR beta chain sequence. This record comes from a study of blood T cell repertoires in COVID-19. The protocol was immunoSEQ multiplex PCR, while the TCRdb copy is restricted to in-frame clones and leaves out a portion. The sample consists of 240,000 or so clones, roughly 86% of them appearing once. The CDR3 is 13 amino acids. V was clipped by 8 bases and J by 9 bases; unmatched bases: 10. This receptor was obtained from a man older than 75 with acute or convalescent COVID-19. The gene calls are TRBV12-3 or TRBV12-4 and TRBJ1-5, with 7 positions matching TRBD1. The material sequenced was peripheral blood. The CDR3 DNA follows: TGTGCCAGCCTGGGACAGATGGATCGGCCCCAGCATTTT. Translation: CASLGQMDRPQHF.